This TCR beta chain was sequenced during a study of shared clonotypes between healthy human individuals. As regards this clone: The antigen remains undetermined.

The protocol was immunoSEQ multiplex PCR, while the TCRdb copy is restricted to in-frame clones and leaves out a portion. Of about 2.5 million clones listed, approximately 90% are singletons. The CDR3 consists of 17 residues. J gave up 5 bases and V 4 bases, and 15 bases lay outside the gene matches. Germline lookup yields CDR1 SGDLS and CDR2 YYNGEE. Broader study findings: Compared with memory subsets, naive subsets generally had larger estimated richness. The four-donor shared clonotypes exceeded non-shared clonotypes in generation probability, with non-shared ones scoring lower.

V usage is TRBV9 and J usage is TRBJ2-1; TRBD2 agrees at 7 bases. This clonotype was sampled from a man between 18 and 29 years old in good health. Some clones in this sample may be carry-over from other donors' samples. Sequencing was done on a sample of naive CD4+ T cells from PBMCs. This sample's subset: CD45RA+ positively selected. CDR3 amino acids: CASSRGLLSGTNNEQFF. CDR3 nucleotides: TGTGCCAGCAGCCGCGGTCTGCTGAGCGGGACTAACAATGAGCAGTTCTTC.